These 29 T cell receptor beta chains came from one sample sequenced in a study of shared clonotypes between healthy human individuals. Sequenced by immunoSEQ multiplex PCR; TCRdb stores in-frame clones only, minus some. The sample consists of roughly 650,000 clones, almost 97% of them appearing once. Material for sequencing was naive CD4+ T cells sorted from blood. The subset here: CD45RA+ positively selected. Receptors originate from a woman aged 25 to 39 in good health.

The chain couples TRBV18 to TRBJ2-1; 11 bases are a match to TRBD2. Germline lookup yields CDR1 KGHSH and CDR2 LQKENI. J lost 4 bases, V lost 3 bases, and 8 bases had no gene match. The CDR3 spans 17 residues. This chain's CDR3 is CASSPGQGLAEYNEQFF. Here the CDR3 DNA reads TGTGCCAGCTCACCCGGACAGGGACTAGCGGAGTACAATGAGCAGTTCTTC.

This clone occurred once. The CDR3 coding sequence is TGCGCCAGCAGCCAAGACGGGGCCTACCTGGCCCAGCATTTT. It specifies CASSQDGAYLAQHF. This chain joins TRBV4-1 and TRBJ1-5, with TRBD1 as a possible D gene (5 bases). CDR1 is MGHRA and CDR2 is YSYEKL in the germline V gene. This CDR3 contains 14 residues. The V end lost 0 bases, the J end lost 11 bases, and 14 bases lay between the germline ends.

The chain carries TRBV15 and TRBJ1-4; 7 bases fit TRBD1. The ends lost 1 base at V and 2 bases at J; junction bases unmatched: 10. The germline V gene has CDR1 LNHNV and CDR2 YYDKDF (reference sequence). This CDR3 region has 18 residues. CDR3 coding DNA: TGTGCCACCAGCAGAGGGGTCCTTACAGGGGCGACTAATGAAAAACTGTTTTTT. Protein sequence: CATSRGVLTGATNEKLFF.

This chain connects TRBV5-1 to TRBJ1-5; D is ambiguous. This CDR3 spans 16 amino acids. V was trimmed by 0 bases and J by 3 bases, leaving 13 bases between them. CDR1 and CDR2 from the germline V gene are SGHRS and YFSETQ. The CDR3 loop is CASSLDPVTPNQPQHF. Here the CDR3 DNA reads TGCGCCAGCAGCTTGGACCCTGTAACCCCCAATCAGCCCCAGCATTTT.

This rearrangement joins TRBV7-3 to TRBJ1-5, with a possible D match to TRBD1 (5 bases). V was clipped by 2 bases and J by 3 bases, with 8 bases between them. From germline, CDR1 is SGHTA and CDR2 FQGTGA. The CDR3 totals 14 residues. DNA for the CDR3: TGTGCCAGCAGCTTATGGGGGGACAATCAGCCCCAGCATTTT. Translation gives CASSLWGDNQPQHF.

In nucleotides, the CDR3 is TGTGCCAGCAGTTCCGGGGGGACTAGCGGGAGGGATGTTGGGTATTTT. This codes for CASSSGGTSGRDVGYF. V and J are TRBV28 and TRBJ2-3, with 16 positions matching TRBD2. The V and J ends lost 4 bases and 14 bases, in that order; junction bases with no gene match: 12. The CDR3 totals 16 residues. Per the germline V gene, CDR1 is MDHEN and CDR2 is SYDVKM.

The chain links TRBV20-1 to TRBJ2-2, with D unresolved. The CDR3 is made up of 11 amino acids. The germline V gene encodes CDR1 DFQATT and CDR2 SNEGSKA (reference sequence). V lost 6 bases, J lost 3 bases, and 5 bases lay in between. The CDR3 region has the DNA TGCAGTGCGGGGTACACCGGGGAGCTGTTTTTT. It translates to CSAGYTGELFF.

This clone was counted between two and nine times. This sequence joins TRBV10-1 and TRBJ1-2; D uncertain. CDR1 is WNHNN and CDR2 is SYGVQD in the germline V gene (reference sequence). V was pared by 0 bases and J by 8 bases, with 10 bases between. CDR3 size: 13 residues. The CDR3 here is CASSESREGGYTF. CDR3 nucleotides: TGCGCCAGCAGTGAGTCGAGGGAAGGGGGCTACACCTTC.

The V gene is TRBV10-3, the J gene TRBJ1-2; D uncertain. Germline V gene sequence: CDR1 ENHRY, CDR2 SYGVKD. V lost 3 bases to trimming and J lost 4 bases, with 15 bases between them. The CDR3 sequence is 15 residues long. CDR3 in amino acids: CAISDIAGLSYGYTF. In DNA form, the CDR3 reads TGTGCCATCAGTGACATAGCGGGTCTCAGCTATGGCTACACCTTC.

The chain uses TRBV4-1 and TRBJ2-7, with D tentatively TRBD1 (5 bases). The germline gives CDR1 MGHRA, CDR2 YSYEKL. The V end lost 0 bases, the J end lost 1 base, and 19 bases lay between the germline ends. The CDR3 is made up of 18 amino acids. The CDR3, as DNA: TGCGCCAGCAGCCAAGATCAGGCAGGGTTCTTCCGGTCCTACGAGCAGTACTTC. This gives the protein CASSQDQAGFFRSYEQYF.

The V and J genes are TRBV12-5 and TRBJ2-3; D is possibly TRBD2 (6 bases). Trimming took off 1 base at V and 6 bases at J, with 20 bases between the two ends. Germline V gives CDR1 LGHNT, CDR2 FRNRAP. This CDR3 contains 17 residues. The CDR3 coding sequence is TGTGCTAGTGGTTTGGGGTCGATCGGGGGAGAGAGTGATACGCAGTATTTT. This encodes CASGLGSIGGESDTQYF.

The chain employs TRBV28 and TRBJ1-4; perhaps TRBD1 as D (6 bases). Germline CDR1 is MDHEN and CDR2 is SYDVKM. The V gene lost 3 bases and the J gene lost 2 bases, with 16 bases spanning the gap. The CDR3 runs 17 residues. CDR3 bases: TGTGCCAGCAGTTTGGCAGGGGCCATCGGCACTAATGAAAAACTGTTTTTT. Encoded protein: CASSLAGAIGTNEKLFF.

The chain recombines TRBV28 with TRBJ2-3; 11 bases map to TRBD2. Germline V gene sequence: CDR1 MDHEN, CDR2 SYDVKM. The CDR3 covers 19 residues. V lost 6 bases, J lost 6 bases, and 20 bases stayed unmatched. CDR3 sequence (DNA): TGTGCCAGCAGCCCTGGGGTAGCGGGAGGGTCTCGTCGGCGGGATACGCAGTATTTT. It specifies CASSPGVAGGSRRRDTQYF.

The chain employs TRBV27 and TRBJ2-2; no reliable D call. Germline CDR1 and CDR2: MNHEY and SMNVEV (reference sequence). This CDR3 spans 14 amino acids. Trimming took 8 bases from V and 3 from J, leaving 13 bases between them. The CDR3 DNA reads as TGTGCCAGCGGCAAATGGGAACACACCGGGGAGCTGTTTTTT. This translates into CASGKWEHTGELFF.

The CDR3: CASSHRGEGAYEQYF. CDR3 nucleotide sequence: TGCGCCAGCAGCCACCGAGGGGAGGGGGCCTACGAGCAGTACTTC. This chain joins TRBV4-1 and TRBJ2-7, with D perhaps matching TRBD2 (7 bases). The V gene's germline CDR1 is MGHRA and CDR2 YSYEKL. The CDR3 is 15 amino acids. With 3 bases removed from V and 2 bases from J, the gap between germline ends came to 14 bases.

The chain carries TRBV7-9 and TRBJ2-7; D is unresolved. Germline CDR1 reads SEHNR; CDR2 reads FQNEAQ (reference sequence). V gave up 1 base and J gave up 5 bases, with 6 bases separating them. The CDR3 has 12 residues. Here the CDR3 DNA reads TGTGCCAGCAGCTTAGGGGTTCACGAGCAGTACTTC. Translating it yields CASSLGVHEQYF.

The chain couples TRBV10-3 to TRBJ2-7, with TRBD1 identical over 10 bases. With 4 bases clipped from V and 2 bases from J, the junction kept 5 bases outside the gene matches. This CDR3 comprises 15 residues. Germline-derived CDR1 and CDR2 are ENHRY and SYGVKD. CDR3 coding DNA: TGTGCCATCAGTGCCCAGGACAGGGGGGCCTACGAGCAGTACTTC. This codes for CAISAQDRGAYEQYF.

The V gene is TRBV28, the J gene TRBJ2-7; the D gene is possibly TRBD1 (5 bases). The CDR3 totals 13 residues. The V gene's germline CDR1 is MDHEN and CDR2 SYDVKM. V lost 5 bases to trimming and J lost 4 bases, with 12 bases between them. The CDR3 reads CASSNQGRYEQYF. Written as DNA, the CDR3 is TGTGCCAGCAGTAACCAGGGTCGGTACGAGCAGTACTTC. Full variable domain (remainder filled in from reference TRBV28 and TRBJ2-7): DVKVTQSSRYLVKRTGEKVFLECVQDMDHENMFWYRQDPGLGLRLIYFSYDVKMKEKGDIPEGYSVSREKKERFSLILESASTNQTSMYLCASSNQGRYEQYFGPGTRLTVT.

The chain recombines TRBV7-6 with TRBJ2-1; TRBD2 aligns across 8 bases. Unmatched junction bases numbered 11, after V lost 4 bases and J lost 6 bases. The CDR3 has 16 residues. Germline assignment: CDR1 SGHVS and CDR2 FNYEAQ. CDR3 nucleotide sequence: TGTGCCAGCAGCTGGCAGGGACTAGGAGAAAGCAATGAGCAGTTCTTC. Amino acids: CASSWQGLGESNEQFF.

This chain connects TRBV27 to TRBJ2-7; the match to TRBD1 covers 7 bases. V lost 5 bases and J lost 5; bases outside the gene matches: 9. There are 14 residues in the CDR3. Germline CDR1 is MNHEY and CDR2 is SMNVEV (reference sequence). The CDR3 nucleotides read TGTGCCAGCAGTGACACAGGGGTACGGGACGAGCAGTACTTC. Translating gives CASSDTGVRDEQYF.

This chain joins TRBV2 and TRBJ2-3, with D hard to call. This CDR3 contains 15 residues. The V end lost 6 bases, the J end lost 1 base, and 14 bases lay between the germline ends. The germline CDR1 and CDR2 sequences are SNHLY and FYNNEI. Written as DNA, the CDR3 is TGTGCCAGCAGACTACGCGACCGGGGCACAGATACGCAGTATTTT. Amino acids: CASRLRDRGTDTQYF.

This sequence joins TRBV2 and TRBJ2-2, with D possibly being TRBD2 (5 bases). CDR1 and CDR2 (germline): SNHLY, FYNNEI. V lost 3 bases and J 3 bases, leaving 8 bases between the germline ends. The CDR3 is 14 residues long. CDR3 region: CASSEEEYTGELFF. Here the CDR3 DNA reads TGTGCCAGCAGTGAGGAGGAGTACACCGGGGAGCTGTTTTTT.

This clone was seen only once. CDR3 in amino acids: CASSSQRLVSRQYF. The CDR3 DNA reads TGTGCCAGCAGTTCGCAAAGACTAGTATCTCGGCAGTACTTC. V gene TRBV6-5 combines with J gene TRBJ2-7, with D possibly matching TRBD2 (6 bases). Germline loops: CDR1 MNHEY, CDR2 SVGAGI. The CDR3 consists of 14 residues. The V and J ends lost 4 bases and 9 bases respectively, with 19 bases between them.

V usage is TRBV18 and J usage is TRBJ2-7; the match to TRBD2 covers 11 bases. CDR1 is KGHSH, CDR2 LQKENI, per germline. The CDR3 has 15 amino acids. J gave up 3 bases and V 4 bases, and 5 bases lay outside the gene matches. The CDR3 nucleotides are TGTGCCAGCTCACAAACCGGGACTAGCGGCTACGAGCAGTACTTC. This gives the protein CASSQTGTSGYEQYF.

A note on this clone: Other DNA sequences of this sample code for an identical CDR3. The CDR3 reads CASSPGRNYGYTF. As DNA, the CDR3 is TGTGCCAGCAGTCCCGGACGGAACTATGGCTACACCTTC. The rearrangement links TRBV28 to TRBJ1-2, with D unresolved. The germline CDR1 and CDR2 sequences are MDHEN and SYDVKM. The V end lost 5 bases, the J end lost 2 bases, and 9 bases lay between the germline ends. This CDR3 comprises 13 residues.

This chain links TRBV5-1 with TRBJ2-2, with 8 bases that match TRBD2. The CDR3 is 16 residues long. In germline, CDR1 is SGHRS, CDR2 YFSETQ. The J segment lost 0 bases and the V segment lost 4 bases, leaving 5 bases of the junction unmatched. CDR3 DNA: TGCGCCAGCAGCCCGATAGCGGGATCGAACACCGGGGAGCTGTTTTTT. Protein sequence: CASSPIAGSNTGELFF.

The chain combines TRBV12-5 with TRBJ2-3; 8 positions agree with TRBD1. With 6 bases clipped from V and 2 bases from J, the junction kept 7 bases outside the gene matches. Germline values: CDR1 LGHNT, CDR2 FRNRAP. This CDR3 comprises 15 residues. CDR3 loop: CASGPGTGNTDTQYF. CDR3 nucleotides: TGTGCTAGTGGCCCCGGGACAGGCAACACAGATACGCAGTATTTT.

This rearrangement joins TRBV5-1 to TRBJ2-7, with 10 bases lining up with TRBD2. Trimming took 1 base from V and 5 from J; bases not matched to a gene: 6. The length of the CDR3 is 15 residues. The germline V gene has CDR1 SGHRS and CDR2 YFSETQ. CDR3 nucleotide sequence: TGCGCCAGCAGCTTGACTAGCGGGACGTCTAACGAGCAGTACTTC. This gives the protein CASSLTSGTSNEQYF.

V is TRBV10-3 and J is TRBJ2-7; weak D call: TRBD1 (5 bases). The CDR3 spans 14 residues. V lost 2 bases, J lost 5 bases, and 13 bases lay in between. Germline CDR1 ENHRY, CDR2 SYGVKD. For the CDR3, the DNA is TGTGCCATCAGTGAGGTTAGTGGGGCGGACGAGCAGTACTTC. Amino acid sequence: CAISEVSGADEQYF.